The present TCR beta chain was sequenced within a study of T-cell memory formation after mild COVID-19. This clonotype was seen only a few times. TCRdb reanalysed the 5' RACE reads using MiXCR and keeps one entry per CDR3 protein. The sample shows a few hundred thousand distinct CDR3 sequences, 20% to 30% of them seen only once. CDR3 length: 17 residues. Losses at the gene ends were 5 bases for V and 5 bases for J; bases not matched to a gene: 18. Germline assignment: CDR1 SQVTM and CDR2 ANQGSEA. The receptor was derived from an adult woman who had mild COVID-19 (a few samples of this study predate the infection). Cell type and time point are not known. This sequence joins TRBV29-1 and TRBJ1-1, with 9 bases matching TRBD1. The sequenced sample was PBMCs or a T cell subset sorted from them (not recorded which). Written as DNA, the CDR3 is TGCAGCGTTTCCCGGGACAGGGACACCTTCCGGCCAACTGAAGCTTTCTTT. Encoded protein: CSVSRDRDTFRPTEAFF.